This T cell receptor beta chain was documented in a study of CD4 T cells in relation to SARS-CoV-2 and coronaviruses. The overall study: Negative control cultures got HIV-1 Nef peptides or no peptide.

V gave up 6 bases and J gave up 0 bases, with 5 bases separating them. This CDR3 is 13 amino acids long. Germline V lookup: CDR1 SNHLY, CDR2 FYNNEI. Sequencing used immunoSEQ multiplex PCR; TCRdb keeps in-frame clones, though not all of them. The sample lists tens of thousands of clones, around four fifths seen once, with less than 20% in the top ten. The unexposed donors gave CD4+ T cells in about 2010-2018, prior to COVID-19. CD4+ T cells were isolated from the cells after about ten days of culture. Unexposed-donor CD4+ T cells were probed with SARS-CoV-2 S/N and four cold-coronavirus spikes, cells permitting. Notes on this clone: Its antigen is not known.

The sequence derives from a human donor in good health. The sequenced sample was CD4+ T cells from PBMCs, cultured in vitro. The rearrangement links TRBV2 to TRBJ1-4; D is unclear. The CDR3 DNA reads as TGTGCCAGCAGACGAACAACTAATGAAAAACTGTTTTTT. Its translation is CASRRTTNEKLFF.